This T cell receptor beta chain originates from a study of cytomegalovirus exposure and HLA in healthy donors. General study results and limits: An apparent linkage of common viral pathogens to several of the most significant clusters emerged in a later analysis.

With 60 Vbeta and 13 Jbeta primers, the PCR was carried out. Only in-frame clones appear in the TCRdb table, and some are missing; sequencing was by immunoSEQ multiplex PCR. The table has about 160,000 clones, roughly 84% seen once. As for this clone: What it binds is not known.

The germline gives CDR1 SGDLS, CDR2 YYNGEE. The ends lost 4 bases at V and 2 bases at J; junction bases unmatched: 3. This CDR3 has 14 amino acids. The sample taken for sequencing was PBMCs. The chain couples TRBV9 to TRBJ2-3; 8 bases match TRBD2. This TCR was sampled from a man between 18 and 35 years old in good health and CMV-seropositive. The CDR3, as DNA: TGTGCCAGCAGCCGTAGCGGGGTCACAGATACGCAGTATTTT. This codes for CASSRSGVTDTQYF. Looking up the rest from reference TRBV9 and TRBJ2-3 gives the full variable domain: DSGVTQTPKHLITATGQRVTLRCSPRSGDLSVYWYQQSLDQGLQFLIQYYNGEERAKGNILERFSAQQFPDLHSELNLSSLELGDSALYFCASSRSGVTDTQYFGPGTRLTVL.